This T cell receptor (beta chain) originates from a study of shared clonotypes between healthy human individuals. Study findings and constraints: Around 5% of naive CD4 clonotypes were common to a few donors.

CDR3 length: 15 amino acids. After removal of 3 bases from V and 10 bases from J, the junction contained 12 bases not matched to a gene. The V gene's germline CDR1 is SGHRS and CDR2 YFSETQ. Adult donors, all healthy and HIV-negative, had no recent acute infections or vaccinations. In the case of this clone: Its antigen is unidentified.

Sorted subsets were amplified in replicate PCRs using around 220 ng DNA, tens of thousands of T cell genomes. TCRdb keeps only in-frame clones here, not all; method: immunoSEQ multiplex PCR. The sample lists roughly 2.2 million clones, over 85% occurring once. This clonotype was sampled from a man younger than 35 in good health. Some clones in this sample may be carry-over from other donors' samples. The chain carries TRBV5-1 and TRBJ1-1, with 10 bases matching TRBD1. Sequencing used naive CD4+ T cells from PBMCs. Subset defined: CD45RA+ positively selected. CDR3 residues: CASSSAGTGAQGAFF. For the CDR3, the DNA is TGCGCCAGCAGCTCAGCCGGGACAGGGGCCCAGGGAGCTTTCTTT.